The 9 T cell receptor beta chains presented below share a single source sample, sequenced in a study of identical twins. TCRdb used MiXCR to reprocess the 5' RACE reads, holding one entry per CDR3 protein. The sample has roughly 700,000 distinct CDR3 sequences, 8.6% seen once. The same data also went into a second study, on yellow fever vaccine responses in identical twins.

Sample: PBMCs. These receptors were collected from a woman aged 18-35 years in good health.

The chain uses TRBV4-1 and TRBJ2-7, with D unclear. This CDR3 has 13 residues. The V end lost 1 base, the J end lost 3 bases, and 7 bases lay between the germline ends. Per the germline V gene, CDR1 is MGHRA and CDR2 is YSYEKL. The CDR3 nucleotides are TGCGCCAGCAGCCAAGCGGCAGACTACGAGCAGTACTTC. This translates into CASSQAADYEQYF.

The V gene is TRBV14, the J gene TRBJ2-3; D gene uncertain. In germline, CDR1 is SGHDN, CDR2 FVKESK. Trimming shortened V by 2 bases and J by 0 bases, and 6 bases separated the two germline ends. This CDR3 is built from 14 residues. CDR3 DNA sequence: TGTGCCAGCAGCCAATATCCCAGCACAGATACGCAGTATTTT. Its translation: CASSQYPSTDTQYF. The full variable domain, rest sourced from reference TRBV14 and TRBJ2-3, is EAGVTQFPSHSVIEKGQTVTLRCDPISGHDNLYWYRRVMGKEIKFLLHFVKESKQDESGMPNNRFLAERTGGTYSTLKVQPAELEDSGVYFCASSQYPSTDTQYFGPGTRLTVL.

This clonotype has ten or more counts. This chain uses TRBV20-1 with TRBJ2-1, with TRBD2 matching 12 bases. This CDR3 comprises 17 residues. In germline, CDR1 is DFQATT, CDR2 SNEGSKA (reference sequence). The V gene end was trimmed by 3 bases and the J gene end by 1 base; junction bases not matched to a gene: 7. The CDR3 reads CSASPTSGSRSYNEQFF. The DNA of the CDR3 is TGCAGTGCTAGCCCGACTAGCGGGAGCAGATCCTACAATGAGCAGTTCTTC.

In its sample, this clonotype was seen many times. The CDR3 protein is CASSYPLRRGGDTQYF. Written as DNA, the CDR3 is TGTGCCAGCAGTTACCCCCTCCGGAGGGGCGGAGATACGCAGTATTTT. The chain is built from TRBV6-2 or TRBV6-3 and TRBJ2-3, with D maybe TRBD2 (6 bases). Trimming left V 2 bases short and J 5 bases short, with 17 bases between. Germline-derived CDR1 and CDR2 are MNHEY and SVGEGT. The CDR3 is made up of 16 amino acids.

This clonotype has only a few counts. This chain uses TRBV10-3 with TRBJ2-1; 8 nucleotides line up with TRBD1. CDR3 length equals 12 residues. Germline CDR1 ENHRY, CDR2 SYGVKD. V gave up 6 bases and J gave up 10 bases; unmatched junction bases: 5. This CDR3 reads CAIRTGDGEQFF. The CDR3 nucleotides are TGTGCCATCAGGACAGGGGATGGCGAGCAGTTCTTC.

The J gene is TRBJ2-7, the V gene TRBV6-2 or TRBV6-3; a possible D gene is TRBD1 (7 bases). This CDR3 is built from 15 residues. Germline values: CDR1 MNHEY, CDR2 SVGEGT. V was pared by 7 bases and J by 0 bases, with 16 bases between. The CDR3 DNA reads TGTGCCAGCACCGCGTGGCAGGGGGGCTCCTACGAGCAGTACTTC. Its translation: CASTAWQGGSYEQYF.

The V gene is TRBV18, the J gene TRBJ2-1; weak D call: TRBD1 (6 bases). Trimming cost V 3 bases and J 8 bases, with 14 bases left between them. This CDR3 comprises 14 residues. The germline V gene encodes CDR1 KGHSH and CDR2 LQKENI. The CDR3 region is CASSPLTGPDEQFF. The CDR3 DNA follows: TGTGCCAGCTCACCTCTCACAGGGCCCGATGAGCAGTTCTTC.

V usage is TRBV4-3 and J usage is TRBJ2-1, with 8 nucleotides matching TRBD1. Germline trimming cut 1 base from V and 4 bases from J; bases unmatched to any gene: 3. Germline V CDR1 and CDR2: LGHNA, YSLEER. This CDR3 comprises 15 residues. This CDR3 reads CASSQVQGAYNEQFF. CDR3 DNA: TGCGCCAGCAGCCAAGTGCAGGGGGCATACAATGAGCAGTTCTTC.

The chain joins TRBV4-3 to TRBJ2-3, with 7 bases lining up with TRBD1. This CDR3 comprises 17 residues. V lost 3 bases, J lost 6 bases, and 15 bases stayed unmatched. In germline, CDR1 is LGHNA, CDR2 YSLEER. CDR3: CASSHQGQGGVSDTQYF. CDR3 nucleotides: TGCGCCAGCAGCCACCAAGGACAAGGGGGCGTATCGGATACGCAGTATTTT.